The 24 T cell receptor beta chains below come from one sample, sequenced in a study of T cells after yellow fever vaccination. TCRdb analysed the 5' RACE reads with MiXCR anew, one entry per CDR3 protein. The repertoire holds 300,000 or so distinct CDR3 sequences, with approximately 4% as singletons. The sequenced sample was PBMCs, obtained 5 days after the yellow fever booster vaccination. Receptors originate from a man aged 18 to 29 who received the YFV17D yellow fever vaccine.

This clonotype occurred many times. The chain links TRBV28 to TRBJ2-1, with D perhaps given as TRBD1 or TRBD2 (7 bases each). The CDR3 is 13 amino acids. Germline loops: CDR1 MDHEN, CDR2 SYDVKM. V gave up 6 bases and J gave up 5 bases, with 11 bases separating them. CDR3 bases: TGTGCCAGCAGCTCAGGGGGGGACAATGAGCAGTTCTTC. Its protein product is CASSSGGDNEQFF.

CDR3 sequence (DNA): TGCAGCGTACAACAGGGGCCAAGGAGCACTGAAGCTTTCTTT. This sequence encodes CSVQQGPRSTEAFF. V and J are TRBV29-1 and TRBJ1-1; 7 nucleotides align to TRBD1. Germline lookup yields CDR1 SQVTM and CDR2 ANQGSEA. The CDR3 covers 14 residues. Trimming removed 6 bases from V and 4 bases from J; junction bases left unmatched: 11.

This clonotype occurred many times. V usage is TRBV28 and J usage is TRBJ2-7; 12 bases align to TRBD1. V shed 7 bases, J shed 4 bases, and the junction held 8 bases outside the gene matches. CDR1 and CDR2 from the germline V gene are MDHEN and SYDVKM. The CDR3 extends over 15 amino acids. In DNA form, the CDR3 reads TGTGCCAGCACCTCCCCGGGACAGGGGGCTTACGAGCAGTACTTC. This codes for CASTSPGQGAYEQYF.

Many counts were recorded for this clonotype. The chain joins TRBV7-2 to TRBJ2-5; no reliable D call. V shed 1 base and J shed 1 base, with 7 bases lying between them. The germline V gene encodes CDR1 SGHTA and CDR2 FQGNSA. This CDR3 is 14 amino acids long. The CDR3 spells CASSLGGSQETQYF. The CDR3 DNA follows: TGTGCCAGCAGCTTAGGAGGAAGCCAAGAGACCCAGTACTTC. Together with reference TRBV7-2 and TRBJ2-5, the CDR3 gives the full variable domain: GAGVSQSPSNKVTEKGKDVELRCDPISGHTALYWYRQSLGQGLEFLIYFQGNSAPDKSGLPSDRFSAERTGGSVSTLTIQRTQQEDSAVYLCASSLGGSQETQYFGPGTRLLVL.

This clonotype was picked up many times. The chain combines TRBV20-1 with TRBJ1-6; D is perhaps TRBD1 (5 bases). V lost 6 bases and J lost 2, with 14 bases in between. The CDR3 is made up of 15 amino acids. Germline loops: CDR1 DFQATT, CDR2 SNEGSKA (reference sequence). The CDR3 spells CSARAGGAYNSPLHF. The DNA of the CDR3 is TGCAGTGCCCGCGCCGGGGGAGCCTATAATTCACCCCTCCACTTT.

The chain is built from TRBV19 and TRBJ1-5, with unresolved D. This CDR3 has 13 amino acids. The germline V and J ends were trimmed by 3 bases and 5 bases, with 8 bases remaining between them. Germline CDR1 LNHDA, CDR2 SQIVND (reference sequence). The CDR3 loop is CASSISVHQPQHF. The CDR3 bases are TGTGCCAGTAGTATTTCGGTCCATCAGCCCCAGCATTTT.

The V and J genes are TRBV6-5 and TRBJ2-5; the D gene is possibly TRBD1 (6 bases). Trimming pared 0 bases from V and 5 bases from J, leaving 13 bases between. Germline assignment: CDR1 MNHEY and CDR2 SVGAGI. CDR3 length: 15 amino acids. In DNA form, the CDR3 reads TGTGCCAGCAGTTACTCCCTCCGTGGGGGCGAGACCCAGTACTTC. Translation: CASSYSLRGGETQYF.

Only a few counts were recorded for this clonotype. This chain uses TRBV18 with TRBJ1-2, with D unresolved. Germline V gene data show CDR1 as KGHSH and CDR2 as LQKENI. CDR3 length equals 14 residues. Deletions cut 1 base from V and 8 bases from J, with 14 bases between. The CDR3 region is CASSPQTFAQGYTF. The CDR3 coding sequence is TGTGCCAGCTCACCACAAACGTTTGCACAAGGCTACACCTTC. Together with reference TRBV18 and TRBJ1-2, the CDR3 gives the full variable domain: NAGVMQNPRHLVRRRGQEARLRCSPMKGHSHVYWYRQLPEEGLKFMVYLQKENIIDESGMPKERFSAEFPKEGPSILRIQQVVRGDSAAYFCASSPQTFAQGYTFGSGTRLTVV.

V gene TRBV20-1 combines with J gene TRBJ2-3; a weak D match, TRBD2 (7 bases). The ends were cut back, 2 bases at V and 0 bases at J, with 15 bases in the middle. This CDR3 is built from 16 residues. Germline lookup yields CDR1 DFQATT and CDR2 SNEGSKA (reference sequence). Here the CDR3 reads CSARPQGRGSTDTQYF. The CDR3 DNA sequence: TGCAGTGCTAGACCTCAGGGGCGGGGGAGCACAGATACGCAGTATTTT.

This clonotype appeared many times. The rearrangement joins TRBV20-1 to TRBJ1-1; no clear D. Germline CDR1 DFQATT, CDR2 SNEGSKA (reference sequence). The V end was cut by 1 base, the J end by 0 bases, with 6 bases between. This CDR3 is built from 13 residues. CDR3 sequence reads: CSARGPMNTEAFF. The CDR3, as DNA: TGCAGTGCTAGAGGGCCAATGAACACTGAAGCTTTCTTT.

This clonotype has only a few counts. This chain connects TRBV29-1 to TRBJ2-3, with D possibly TRBD1 on 6 matching bases. Between the trimmed V and J ends, which lost 5 bases and 0 bases, there was a span of 12 bases. CDR3 size: 14 residues. Germline CDR1 is SQVTM and CDR2 is ANQGSEA. CDR3 in DNA: TGCAGCGTTTCCAGGGGTGCTAGCACAGATACGCAGTATTTT. This gives the protein CSVSRGASTDTQYF.

This clonotype was counted many times. V usage is TRBV7-8 and J usage is TRBJ2-1; 10 bases fit TRBD2. The length of the CDR3 is 15 residues. The germline V gene has CDR1 SGHVS and CDR2 FQNEAQ. Trimming took 7 bases from V and 8 from J; bases not matched to a gene: 11. CDR3 loop: CASTGNSGGNYEQFF. The CDR3 nucleotides are TGTGCCAGCACTGGTAATAGCGGGGGGAACTATGAGCAGTTCTTC.

The gene calls are TRBV7-9 and TRBJ1-5; 11 nucleotides agree with TRBD1. Germline CDR1 reads SEHNR; CDR2 reads FQNEAQ (reference sequence). The CDR3 totals 17 residues. V shed 4 bases, J shed 3 bases, and the junction held 8 bases outside the gene matches. DNA for the CDR3: TGTGCCAGCAGCTCCGGACAGGGGGCTGAATCCAATCAGCCCCAGCATTTT. Its translation is CASSSGQGAESNQPQHF.

This chain connects TRBV28 to TRBJ1-6, with D perhaps TRBD1 (6 bases). The CDR3 consists of 13 residues. Germline V gene sequence: CDR1 MDHEN, CDR2 SYDVKM. The V gene lost 2 bases and the J gene lost 8 bases, with 7 bases spanning the gap. CDR3 bases: TGTGCCAGCAGTTTACCAGGGGATTCACCCCTCCACTTT. This encodes CASSLPGDSPLHF.

This clonotype was counted a few times. The V gene is TRBV6-2 or TRBV6-3, the J gene TRBJ2-7, with a weak D call TRBD1 (6 bases). CDR1 and CDR2 (germline): MNHEY, SVGEGT. V was trimmed by 7 bases and J by 4 bases, leaving 14 bases between them. The CDR3 covers 13 residues. In DNA, the CDR3 is TGTGCCAGCACCGAAGCCAGGGGATACGAGCAGTACTTC. Residues: CASTEARGYEQYF.

In its sample, this clonotype was seen many times. The chain carries TRBV6-5 and TRBJ2-4; no firm D call. The V and J ends lost 6 bases and 4 bases respectively, with 16 bases between them. The germline V gene encodes CDR1 MNHEY and CDR2 SVGAGI. This CDR3 comprises 15 residues. In nucleotides, the CDR3 is TGTGCCAGCAGCCCCGCAAGTGCCGGTAAAAACATTCAGTACTTC. Translating it yields CASSPASAGKNIQYF.

The sample holds many counts of this clonotype. This chain joins TRBV6-2 or TRBV6-3 and TRBJ2-5; TRBD2 agrees at 11 bases. Looked up from germline, CDR1 is MNHEY and CDR2 is SVGEGT. The V gene end was trimmed by 6 bases and the J gene end by 3 bases; junction bases not matched to a gene: 3. The CDR3 consists of 14 residues. CDR3 coding DNA: TGTGCCAGCAGGCCGACTAGCGGGGAAGAGACCCAGTACTTC. This translates into CASRPTSGEETQYF.

The chain employs TRBV15 and TRBJ1-2, with a possible D match to TRBD1 (6 bases). Germline V gene sequence: CDR1 LNHNV, CDR2 YYDKDF (reference sequence). V lost 0 bases to trimming and J lost 5 bases, with 10 bases between them. CDR3 length: 14 amino acids. CDR3 sequence (DNA): TGTGCCACCAGCAGAGAACAGGGACATTATGGCTACACCTTC. It translates to CATSREQGHYGYTF.

The sample holds many counts of this clonotype. The chain links TRBV11-1 to TRBJ2-4; perhaps TRBD2 as D (5 bases). V lost 4 bases and J lost 0, with 13 bases in between. CDR1 and CDR2 from the germline V gene are SGHAT and FQDESV (reference sequence). The CDR3 covers 16 residues. The CDR3 nucleotides are TGTGCCAGCAGCTCCGGGAATACTCTAGCCAAAAACATTCAGTACTTC. This gives the protein CASSSGNTLAKNIQYF.

This clonotype was detected many times. V is TRBV4-1 and J is TRBJ1-1, with D unresolved. Per germline, CDR1 MGHRA and CDR2 YSYEKL. V lost 0 bases to trimming and J lost 11 bases, with 19 bases between them. This CDR3 comprises 15 residues. The DNA of the CDR3 is TGCGCCAGCAGCCAAGATTTAGGATCAGCCCGGAGCGCTTTCTTT. It codes for CASSQDLGSARSAFF.

Many counts were recorded for this clonotype. V usage is TRBV9 and J usage is TRBJ2-3; D possibly uses TRBD1 or TRBD2 (6 bases each). The CDR3 has 12 amino acids. Germline values: CDR1 SGDLS, CDR2 YYNGEE. With 3 bases removed from V and 5 bases from J, the gap between germline ends came to 7 bases. The CDR3 DNA is TGTGCCAGCAGCGAGGGGGGAGATACGCAGTATTTT. Translation gives CASSEGGDTQYF.

This clonotype is judged medium-sized. The rearrangement uses TRBV5-1 and TRBJ2-1; 9 nucleotides agree with TRBD2. The CDR3 is 15 residues long. Trimming took 3 bases from V and 5 from J; bases not matched to a gene: 6. Germline assignment: CDR1 SGHRS and CDR2 YFSETQ. The CDR3: CASSSGGGAHNEQFF. In DNA, the CDR3 is TGCGCCAGCAGCTCCGGCGGGGGGGCTCACAATGAGCAGTTCTTC.

This clonotype came up a few times. The genes are TRBV18 and TRBJ2-5; 10 nucleotides align to TRBD1. This CDR3 is built from 15 residues. CDR1 is KGHSH, CDR2 LQKENI, per germline. J was trimmed by 2 bases and V by 3 bases; bases with no gene match: 3. CDR3 sequence: CASSPRDRGQETQYF. The CDR3 DNA reads TGTGCCAGCTCACCCCGGGACAGGGGACAAGAGACCCAGTACTTC. Looking up the rest from reference TRBV18 and TRBJ2-5 gives the full variable domain: NAGVMQNPRHLVRRRGQEARLRCSPMKGHSHVYWYRQLPEEGLKFMVYLQKENIIDESGMPKERFSAEFPKEGPSILRIQQVVRGDSAAYFCASSPRDRGQETQYFGPGTRLLVL.

To note about this clonotype: At one end the junction does not follow the germline gene, possibly because of a read error. The chain combines TRBV7-2 with TRBJ1-2; 10 bases align to TRBD1. The CDR3 contains 15 residues. Germline CDR1 reads SGHTA; CDR2 reads FQGNSA. The CDR3 coding sequence is TGTGCCAGCAGTTTAGGGACAGGGGTTCAGTATGGCTACACCTTC. It yields the protein CASSLGTGVQYGYTF.